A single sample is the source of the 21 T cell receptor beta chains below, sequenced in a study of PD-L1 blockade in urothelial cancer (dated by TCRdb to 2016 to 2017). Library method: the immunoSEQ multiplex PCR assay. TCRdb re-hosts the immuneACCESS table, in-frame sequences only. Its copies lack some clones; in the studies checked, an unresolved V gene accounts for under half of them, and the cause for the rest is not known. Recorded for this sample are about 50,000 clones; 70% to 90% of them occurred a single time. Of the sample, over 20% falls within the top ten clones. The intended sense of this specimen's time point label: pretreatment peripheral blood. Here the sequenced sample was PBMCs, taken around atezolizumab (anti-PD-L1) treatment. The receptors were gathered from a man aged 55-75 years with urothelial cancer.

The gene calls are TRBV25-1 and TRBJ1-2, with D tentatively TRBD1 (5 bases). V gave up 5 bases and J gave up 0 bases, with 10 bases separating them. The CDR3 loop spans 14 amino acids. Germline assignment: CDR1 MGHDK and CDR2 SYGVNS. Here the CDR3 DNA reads TGTGCCAGCAGTTTATCAGGGACTAACTATGGCTACACCTTC. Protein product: CASSLSGTNYGYTF.

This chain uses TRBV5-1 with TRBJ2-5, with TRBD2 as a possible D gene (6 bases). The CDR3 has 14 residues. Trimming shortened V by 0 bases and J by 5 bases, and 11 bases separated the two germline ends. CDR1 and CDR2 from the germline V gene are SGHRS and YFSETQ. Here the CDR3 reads CASSLVVGRETQYF. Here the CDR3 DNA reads TGCGCCAGCAGCTTGGTGGTAGGGAGGGAGACCCAGTACTTC.

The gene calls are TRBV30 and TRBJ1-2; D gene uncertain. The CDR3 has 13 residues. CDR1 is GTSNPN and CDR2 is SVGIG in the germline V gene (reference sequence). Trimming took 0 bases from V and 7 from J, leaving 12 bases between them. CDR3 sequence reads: CAWSVPRVSGYTF. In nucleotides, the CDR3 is TGTGCCTGGAGTGTACCGAGAGTTTCTGGCTACACCTTC.

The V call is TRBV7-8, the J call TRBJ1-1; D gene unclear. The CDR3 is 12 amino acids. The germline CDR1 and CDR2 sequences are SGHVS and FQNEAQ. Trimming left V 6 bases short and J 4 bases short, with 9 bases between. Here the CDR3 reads CASSFEPTEAFF. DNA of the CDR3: TGTGCCAGCAGTTTTGAGCCCACTGAAGCTTTCTTT. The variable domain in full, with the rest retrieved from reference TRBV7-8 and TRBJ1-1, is GAGVSQSPRYKVAKRGQDVALRCDPISGHVSLFWYQQALGQGPEFLTYFQNEAQLDKSGLPSDRFFAERPEGSVSTLKIQRTQQEDSAVYLCASSFEPTEAFFGQGTRLTVV.

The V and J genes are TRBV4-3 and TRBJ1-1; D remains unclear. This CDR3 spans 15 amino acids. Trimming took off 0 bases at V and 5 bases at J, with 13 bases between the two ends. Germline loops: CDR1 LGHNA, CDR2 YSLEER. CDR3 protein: CASSQDLQRGTEAFF. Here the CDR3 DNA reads TGCGCCAGCAGCCAAGATCTCCAGCGAGGTACTGAAGCTTTCTTT.

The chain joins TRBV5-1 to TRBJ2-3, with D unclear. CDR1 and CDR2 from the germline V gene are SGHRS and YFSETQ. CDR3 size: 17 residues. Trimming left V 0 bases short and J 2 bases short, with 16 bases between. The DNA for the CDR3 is TGCGCCAGCAGCTTGGCACTGCCCACGTTGAACACAGATACGCAGTATTTT. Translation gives CASSLALPTLNTDTQYF.

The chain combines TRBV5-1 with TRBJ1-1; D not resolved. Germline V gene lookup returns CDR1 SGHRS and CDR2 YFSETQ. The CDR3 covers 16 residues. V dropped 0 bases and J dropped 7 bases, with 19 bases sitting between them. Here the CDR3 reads CASSLGGGQVSHEAFF. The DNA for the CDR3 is TGCGCCAGCAGCTTGGGGGGAGGGCAGGTAAGCCATGAAGCTTTCTTT. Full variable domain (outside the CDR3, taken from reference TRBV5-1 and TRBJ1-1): KAGVTQTPRYLIKTRGQQVTLSCSPISGHRSVSWYQQTPGQGLQFLFEYFSETQRNKGNFPGRFSGRQFSNSRSEMNVSTLELGDSALYLCASSLGGGQVSHEAFFGQGTRLTVV.

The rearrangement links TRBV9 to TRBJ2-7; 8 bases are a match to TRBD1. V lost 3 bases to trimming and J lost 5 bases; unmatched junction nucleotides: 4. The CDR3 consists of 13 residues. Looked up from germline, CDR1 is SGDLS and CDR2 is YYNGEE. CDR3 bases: TGTGCCAGCAGCGCAGGGGGCGGCGACGAGCAGTACTTC. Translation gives CASSAGGGDEQYF.

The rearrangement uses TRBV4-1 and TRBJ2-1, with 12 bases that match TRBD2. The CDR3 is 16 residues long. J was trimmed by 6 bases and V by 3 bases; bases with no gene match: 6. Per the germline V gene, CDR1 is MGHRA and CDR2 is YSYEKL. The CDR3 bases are TGCGCCAGCAGCCAGGATCTAGCGGGGGGGCTCAATGAGCAGTTCTTC. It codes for CASSQDLAGGLNEQFF.

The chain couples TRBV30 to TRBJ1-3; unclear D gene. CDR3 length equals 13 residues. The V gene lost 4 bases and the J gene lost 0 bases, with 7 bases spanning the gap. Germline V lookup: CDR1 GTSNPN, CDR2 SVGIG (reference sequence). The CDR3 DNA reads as TGTGCCTGGAATAGTAACTCTGGAAACACCATATATTTT. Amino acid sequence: CAWNSNSGNTIYF.

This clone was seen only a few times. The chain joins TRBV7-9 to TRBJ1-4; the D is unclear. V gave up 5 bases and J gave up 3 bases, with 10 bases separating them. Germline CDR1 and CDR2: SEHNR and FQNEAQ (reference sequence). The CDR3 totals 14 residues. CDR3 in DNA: TGTGCCAGCAGCCAAGGGAGGGCTAATGAAAAACTGTTTTTT. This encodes CASSQGRANEKLFF.

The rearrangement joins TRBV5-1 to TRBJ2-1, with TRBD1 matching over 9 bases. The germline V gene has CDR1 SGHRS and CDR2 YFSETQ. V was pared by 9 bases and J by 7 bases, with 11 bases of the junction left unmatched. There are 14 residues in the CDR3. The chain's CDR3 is CATDRGEGLNEQFF. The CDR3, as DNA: TGCGCCACCGACAGGGGGGAGGGCCTTAATGAGCAGTTCTTC.

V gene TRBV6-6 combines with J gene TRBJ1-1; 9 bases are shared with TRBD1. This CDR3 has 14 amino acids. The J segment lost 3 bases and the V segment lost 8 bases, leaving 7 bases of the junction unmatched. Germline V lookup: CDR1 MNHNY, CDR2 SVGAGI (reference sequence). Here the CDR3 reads CASGDRGSDTEAFF. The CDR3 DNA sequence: TGTGCCAGCGGCGACAGGGGGAGTGACACTGAAGCTTTCTTT.

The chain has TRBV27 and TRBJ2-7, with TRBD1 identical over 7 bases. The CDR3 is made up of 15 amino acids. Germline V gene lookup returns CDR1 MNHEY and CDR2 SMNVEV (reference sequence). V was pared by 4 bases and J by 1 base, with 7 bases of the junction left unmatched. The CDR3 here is CASSSTGTASYEQYF. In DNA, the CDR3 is TGTGCCAGCAGTTCAACCGGGACAGCATCCTACGAGCAGTACTTC.

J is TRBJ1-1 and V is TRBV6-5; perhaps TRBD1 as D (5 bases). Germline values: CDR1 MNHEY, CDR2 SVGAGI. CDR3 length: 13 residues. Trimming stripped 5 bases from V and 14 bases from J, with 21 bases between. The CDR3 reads CASSGGTTTHGFF. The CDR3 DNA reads TGTGCCAGCAGTGGCGGGACTACAACGCACGGGTTCTTT.

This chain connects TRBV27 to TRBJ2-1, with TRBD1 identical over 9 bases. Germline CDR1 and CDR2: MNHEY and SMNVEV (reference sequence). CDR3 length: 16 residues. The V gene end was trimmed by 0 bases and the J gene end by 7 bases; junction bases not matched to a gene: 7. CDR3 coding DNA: TGTGCCAGCAGTTTATCGACGACAGGGGGTATTAATGAGCAGTTCTTC. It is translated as CASSLSTTGGINEQFF.

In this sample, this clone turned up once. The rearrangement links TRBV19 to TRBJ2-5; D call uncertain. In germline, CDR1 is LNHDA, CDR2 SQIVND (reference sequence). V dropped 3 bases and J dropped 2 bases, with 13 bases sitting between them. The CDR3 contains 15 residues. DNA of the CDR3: TGTGCCAGTAGTATTGTACTGAGCCAACAAGAGACCCAGTACTTC. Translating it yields CASSIVLSQQETQYF.

The chain's CDR3 is CASSLRGHGNSPLHF. The CDR3 coding sequence is TGTGCCAGCAGCTTAAGGGGACACGGTAATTCACCCCTCCACTTT. V and J are TRBV7-2 and TRBJ1-6; D may be TRBD1 (6 bases). The CDR3 is 15 amino acids. V was shortened by 2 bases and J by 6 bases, with 11 bases between the two germline ends. From germline, CDR1 is SGHTA and CDR2 FQGNSA.

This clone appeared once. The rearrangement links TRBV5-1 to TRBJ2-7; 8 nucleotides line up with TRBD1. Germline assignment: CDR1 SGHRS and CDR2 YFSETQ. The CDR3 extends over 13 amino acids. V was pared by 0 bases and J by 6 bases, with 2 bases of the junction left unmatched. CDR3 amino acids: CASSLGGQVEQYF. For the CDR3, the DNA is TGCGCCAGCAGCTTGGGGGGACAGGTCGAGCAGTACTTC.

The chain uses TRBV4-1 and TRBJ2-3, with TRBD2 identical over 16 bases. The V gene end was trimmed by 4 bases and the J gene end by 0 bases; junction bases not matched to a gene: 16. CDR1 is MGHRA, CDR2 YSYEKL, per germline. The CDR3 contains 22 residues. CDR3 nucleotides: TGCGCCAGCAGCCCCGGCCAAACGGGACTAGCGGGAGGGGGGGCTAGCACAGATACGCAGTATTTT. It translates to CASSPGQTGLAGGGASTDTQYF.

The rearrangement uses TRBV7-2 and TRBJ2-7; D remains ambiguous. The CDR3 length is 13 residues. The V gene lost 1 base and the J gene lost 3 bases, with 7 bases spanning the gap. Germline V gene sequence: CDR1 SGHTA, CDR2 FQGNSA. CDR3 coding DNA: TGTGCCAGCAGCTTAGTGTCGGGCTACGAGCAGTACTTC. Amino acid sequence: CASSLVSGYEQYF.